This TCR beta chain is drawn from a study of human CD8 memory T cell subsets. Generation of TCR beta libraries used UMI-labeled 5' RACE. TCRdb re-called the 5' RACE reads; one entry per CDR3 protein, DNA not given. Found here are about 5,500 distinct CDR3 sequences; the top ten clones hold 15% to 20%. The CDR3 has 14 residues. This clonotype counts as medium-sized by frequency. Its antigen is still unknown. Study-wide results and limits: The study sequenced T cell receptor beta chains and no other chains. Stem-like memory and precursor exhausted T cells had similarly high diversity, unlike effector memory cells. Although both stem-like subsets shared clonotypes with effector memory cells, the stem-like memory and precursor exhausted T cell repertoires overlapped only minimally with each other. Among the subsets, Chao1 estimates suggested that stem-like memory T cells were more diverse than precursor exhausted T cells.

The TCR was taken from a human donor in good health. V and J are TRBV12-3 or TRBV12-4 and TRBJ1-5; absent DNA, TCRdb's TRBD1 call cannot be checked. The specimen was CD8+ T cells from PBMCs. CDR3 protein: CASSPRGSNQPQHF.